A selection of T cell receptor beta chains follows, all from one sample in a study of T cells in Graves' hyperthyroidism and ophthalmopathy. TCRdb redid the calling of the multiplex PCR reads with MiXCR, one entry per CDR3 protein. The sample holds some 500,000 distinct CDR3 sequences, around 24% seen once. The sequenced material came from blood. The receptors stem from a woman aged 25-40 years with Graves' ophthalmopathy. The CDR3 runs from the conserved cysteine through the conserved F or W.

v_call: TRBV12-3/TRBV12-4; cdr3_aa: CASSLVPGTTEAFF
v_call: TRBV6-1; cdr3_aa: CASRMGQWVTAKNIQYF
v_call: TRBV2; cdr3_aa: CASSDSWGVTEAFF
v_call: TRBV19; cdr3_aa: CASSIGAGVNTEAFF
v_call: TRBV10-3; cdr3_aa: CATTGLAGDPYEQYF
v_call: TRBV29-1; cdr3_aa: CSVDGDIFGYTF
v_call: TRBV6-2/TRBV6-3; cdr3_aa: CASTGNYGYTF
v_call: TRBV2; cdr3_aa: CASIQGAAGNTIYF
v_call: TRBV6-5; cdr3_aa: CASSSPRVAGGGYTF
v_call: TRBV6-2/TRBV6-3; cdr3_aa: CASSYSFSGAGETGTEAFF
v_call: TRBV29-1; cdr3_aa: CSVLAGGTEAFF
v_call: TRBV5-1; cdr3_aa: CASSPVITYEQYF
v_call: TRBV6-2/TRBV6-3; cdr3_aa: CASTYGGKNTEAFF
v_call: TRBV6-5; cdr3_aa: CASSYRGLNYGYTF
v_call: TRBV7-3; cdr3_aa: CASSPHASGNVEQYF
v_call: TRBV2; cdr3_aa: CASSGQGRLGQYF
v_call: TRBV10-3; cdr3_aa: CAISESLLGNQPQHF
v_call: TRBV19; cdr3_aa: CASMGHPTGGYTF
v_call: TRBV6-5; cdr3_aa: CASSYSASDLNTGELFF
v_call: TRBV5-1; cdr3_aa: CASADRSETQYF
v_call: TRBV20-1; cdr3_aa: CSARDPGASDYEQYF
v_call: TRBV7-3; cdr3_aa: CASSPQGSGSSGANVLTF
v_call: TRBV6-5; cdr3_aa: CASLEDRMNTEAFF
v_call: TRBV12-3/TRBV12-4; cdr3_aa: CASRLTGRGQPQHF
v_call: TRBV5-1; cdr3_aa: CASSVYGAETQYF
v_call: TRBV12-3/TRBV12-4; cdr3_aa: CVSSLWRGGPEPFEQYF
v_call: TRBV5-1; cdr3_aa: CASGTAFMNTEAFF
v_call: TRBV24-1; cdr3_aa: CATSESTGVQPQHF
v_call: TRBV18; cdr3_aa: CASSMREVTETQYF
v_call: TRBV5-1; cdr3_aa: CASSLVGGGDTEAFF
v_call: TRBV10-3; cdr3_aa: CAHPSRGSNTGELFF
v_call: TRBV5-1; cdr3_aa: CASRPDRNYGYTF
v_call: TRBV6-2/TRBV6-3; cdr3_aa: CASSFPGLTGELFF
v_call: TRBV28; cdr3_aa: CASSPRTVGSYF
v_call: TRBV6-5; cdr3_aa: CASSLTPLGSYEQYF
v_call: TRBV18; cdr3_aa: CASSPSPQGNIQYF
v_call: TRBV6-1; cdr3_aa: CASIPEGGMGNQPQHF
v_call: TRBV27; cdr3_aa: CASSSRRQVPHGYTF
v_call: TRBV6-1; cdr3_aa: CASSVRGLAGDTGELFF
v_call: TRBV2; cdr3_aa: CASSMTSGETQYF